Sequencing of this T cell receptor beta chain was carried out in a study of technical replicates of blood from a few donors. V dropped 4 bases and J dropped 0 bases, with 11 bases sitting between them. The CDR3 has 14 residues. Germline-derived CDR1 and CDR2 are SQVTM and ANQGSEA. This table comes from immunoSEQ multiplex PCR, and its TCRdb copy is limited to in-frame clones, with some not included. The repertoire includes about 81,000 clones, 85% to 95% of them detected once, and 0.2% to 0.3% sits in the top ten. What was sequenced was T cells isolated from PBMCs. The sequence was obtained from a human donor in good health. The rearrangement uses TRBV29-1 and TRBJ2-3; D not certain. CDR3 in DNA: TGCAGCGTTGCAGCGTCGCCTAGCACAGATACGCAGTATTTT. As protein: CSVAASPSTDTQYF.